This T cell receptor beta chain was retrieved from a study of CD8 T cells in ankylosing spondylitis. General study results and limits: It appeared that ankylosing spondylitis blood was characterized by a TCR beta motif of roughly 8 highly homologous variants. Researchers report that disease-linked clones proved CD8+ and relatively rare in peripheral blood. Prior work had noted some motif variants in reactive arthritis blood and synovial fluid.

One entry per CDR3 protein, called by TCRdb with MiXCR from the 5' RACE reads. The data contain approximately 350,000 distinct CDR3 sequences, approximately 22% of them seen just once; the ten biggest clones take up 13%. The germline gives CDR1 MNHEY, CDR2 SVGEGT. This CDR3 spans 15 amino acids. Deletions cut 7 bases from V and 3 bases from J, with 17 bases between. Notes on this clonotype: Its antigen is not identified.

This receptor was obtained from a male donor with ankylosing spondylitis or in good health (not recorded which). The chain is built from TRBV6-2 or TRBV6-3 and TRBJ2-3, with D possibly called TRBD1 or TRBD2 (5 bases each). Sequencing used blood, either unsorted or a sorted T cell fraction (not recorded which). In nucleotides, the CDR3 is TGTGCCAGCACCGACTTTCGTTGGGGGACAGATACGCAGTATTTT. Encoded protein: CASTDFRWGTDTQYF.